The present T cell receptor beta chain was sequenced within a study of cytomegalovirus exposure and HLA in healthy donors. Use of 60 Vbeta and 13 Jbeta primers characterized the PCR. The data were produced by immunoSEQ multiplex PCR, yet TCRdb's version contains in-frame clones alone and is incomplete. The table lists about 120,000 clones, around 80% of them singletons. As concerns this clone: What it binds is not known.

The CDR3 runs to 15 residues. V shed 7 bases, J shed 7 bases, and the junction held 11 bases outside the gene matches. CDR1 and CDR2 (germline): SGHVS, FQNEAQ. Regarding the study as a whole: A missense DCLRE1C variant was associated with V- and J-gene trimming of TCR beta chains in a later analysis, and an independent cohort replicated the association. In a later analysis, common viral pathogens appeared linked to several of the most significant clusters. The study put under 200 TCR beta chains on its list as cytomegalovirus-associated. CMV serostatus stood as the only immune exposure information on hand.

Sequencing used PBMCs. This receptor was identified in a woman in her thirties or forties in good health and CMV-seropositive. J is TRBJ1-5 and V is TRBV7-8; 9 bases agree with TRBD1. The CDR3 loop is CASTLTGGARQPQHF. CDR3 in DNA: TGTGCCAGCACCCTTACAGGGGGCGCGAGGCAGCCCCAGCATTTT.